This T cell receptor beta chain was identified during a study of cytomegalovirus exposure and HLA in healthy donors. The CDR3 length is 19 residues. V gave up 0 bases and J gave up 7 bases; unmatched junction bases: 13. The germline CDR1 and CDR2 sequences are MGHRA and YSYEKL. Remarks on this clone: Its antigen is unidentified.

The PCR contained 60 Vbeta and 13 Jbeta primers. Per the original methods: As a later analysis found, there were 80 million to 90 million unique TCR beta chains, of which roughly 11 million were shared. TCRdb keeps only in-frame clones here, not all; method: immunoSEQ multiplex PCR. D and trimming come from the DNA, and the V and J calls and clone size come from that table. This sample has under 200,000 clones, with roughly 80% found just once. Whole-study findings and limits: Per a later analysis, 15,000 to 20,000 TCR beta sequences showed association with HLA alleles at 0.05 false discovery rate. With DRB1 most and HLA-C fewest, TCR association rates differed between HLA loci in a later analysis. A later analysis found most CMV-associated TCR beta chains apparently HLA-restricted.

Sequencing was done on a sample of PBMCs. This TCR came from a man aged 35 to 55 in good health and CMV-seropositive. The rearrangement joins TRBV4-1 to TRBJ2-4; TRBD1 aligns across 12 bases. The CDR3 region is CASSQDPGTGGLRENIQYF. The CDR3, as DNA: TGCGCCAGCAGCCAAGATCCGGGGACAGGGGGCTTAAGGGAGAACATTCAGTACTTC.